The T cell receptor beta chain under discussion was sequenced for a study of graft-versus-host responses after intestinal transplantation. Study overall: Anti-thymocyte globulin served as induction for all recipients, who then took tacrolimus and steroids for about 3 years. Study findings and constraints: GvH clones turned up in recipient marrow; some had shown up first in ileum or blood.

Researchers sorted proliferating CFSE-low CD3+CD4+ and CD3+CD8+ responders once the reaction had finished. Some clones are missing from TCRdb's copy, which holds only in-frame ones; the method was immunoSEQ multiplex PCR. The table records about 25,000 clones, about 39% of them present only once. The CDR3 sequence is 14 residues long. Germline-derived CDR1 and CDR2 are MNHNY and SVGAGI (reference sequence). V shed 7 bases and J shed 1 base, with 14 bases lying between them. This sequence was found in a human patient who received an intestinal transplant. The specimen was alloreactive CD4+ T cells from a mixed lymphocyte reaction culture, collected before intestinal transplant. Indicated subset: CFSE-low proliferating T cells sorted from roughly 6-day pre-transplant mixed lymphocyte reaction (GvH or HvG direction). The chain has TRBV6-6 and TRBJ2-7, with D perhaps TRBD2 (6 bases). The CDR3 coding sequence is TGTGCCAGCAAACTGGTTGGGGGGTCCTACGAGCAGTACTTC. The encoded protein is CASKLVGGSYEQYF.